This T cell receptor beta chain appears in the sequencing data of a study of vaccination and CD4 T cells after COVID-19 (dated by TCRdb to 2021 to 2024). Study-wide context: The convalescent cohort comprised six males and four females, including two Hispanic individuals, seven Caucasians, two Asians and one multiracial person. Post-COVID blood samples from convalescent patients were collected a median of approximately 93 days after diagnosis, with a range of 35 to 161 days. Post-vaccine blood samples were taken a median of about 77 days after the second vaccine dose, with a range of roughly 13 to 250 days. Control cultures used a CEFX viral epitope pool as positive control, an HIV-1 Nef peptide pool as negative control, or no peptide. Each participant got two doses of either the Pfizer-BioNTech BNT162b2 vaccine (n=8) or the Moderna mRNA-1273 vaccine (n=2). Culture stimuli were overlapping spike peptide pools from SARS-CoV-2 and from the common cold coronaviruses HCoV-NL63, HCoV-OC43 and HCoV-229E. The spike-specific CD4+ TCR repertoire was compared before and after mRNA vaccination in over nine COVID-19 convalescent patients and a handful of infection-naive healthy vaccine recipients. Memory CD4+ T cell crossreactivity between SARS-CoV-2 and common cold coronavirus spike proteins was assessed at the TCR clonotype level in an earlier paper using these donors. The investigation overall reported the following: Relatively few convalescent patients were included in the study, and early timepoints after natural infection were not analyzed. Although the median number of SARS-CoV-2-reactive clonotypes went up from around 20 after infection to some 37 after vaccination, the increase was not significant. In convalescent patients, a median approximately 90% of post-vaccine SARS-CoV-2-reactive clones were detected only after vaccination, suggesting vaccine-specific priming. Of the vaccine-specific clones in convalescent patients, 304 of 307, or nearly all, reacted only to SARS-CoV-2 spike and did not cross-react with common cold coronaviruses.

The library was generated by PCR. TCR sequencing of DNA from cultured CD4+ T cells used the Oncomine TCR Beta short-read assay at the Johns Hopkins FTIC core. The QIAamp micro DNA kit was used to extract genomic DNA from the cultured CD4+ T cells. Oncomine TCR Beta libraries made from cultured CD4+ T cells were pooled using unique dual indexes and sequenced on an Illumina iSeq 100. The published analysis was carried out like this. Non-productive sequences were removed, and CDR3s not starting with C, not ending with F or W, or shorter than 7 amino acids were discarded. The MANAFEST web application was used to identify antigen-specific clonotypes by comparing peptide-stimulated wells against reference wells and other culture wells. Positive clones required FDR below 0.05, an odds ratio above 5, and productive frequency above 0.1% in at least two of three replicate wells. A clonotype was classed as cross-reactive if the clonotype showed significant expansion both in SARS-CoV-2 spike wells and in at least one common cold coronavirus spike condition. CDR3 homology was assessed with Levenshtein distances (stringdist) and unrooted phylogenetic trees (ape) in R version 3.6.1. Using fastp trimming at Q25 and MiXCR clonotype assembly, TCRdb reanalyzed the public sequencing data and kept in-frame beta chains. For every CDR3 protein sequence, its rows merge into one entry that carries the most common genes and DNA. TCRdb's processing, not the authors' own work, is the source of the V and J calls. The sample data list several thousand distinct CDR3 sequences, and roughly 31% of these were observed just once. The top ten clones comprise approximately 40% of the sample.

From its cysteine to its phenylalanine, the CDR3 spans 17 amino acids. Only the CDR3 portion is preserved as DNA: 51 bases, with reading frame beginning at the first base. V is cut by 1 base and J by 2 bases, and the space between the germline ends is 18 bases. The germline V gene (reference sequence) supplies CDR1 DFQATT and CDR2 SNEGSKA. According to the study, the label for this sample's treatment or condition signals: approximately nine-day PBMC culture with coronavirus spike peptide pools or control peptides (ViraFEST assay). CD4+ T cells from unexposed donors were collected before the COVID-19 pandemic (2011-2018). The ViraFEST assay, used in the study, expanded antigen-specific T cells with peptide pools and then identified the expanded clonotypes through TCR sequencing. Each well held about 2 million PBMCs cultured in IMDM containing approximately 5.3% human AB serum and approximately 10 IU/ml IL-2, with about 10 ug/ml peptide pools added. Half of the culture medium was replaced with fresh IL-2-containing medium on days 3 and 7. After 10 days of culture, CD4+ T cells were isolated by negative selection with the EasySep CD4+ T cell isolation kit. As cell number allowed, CD4+ T cells from unexposed donors were tested for reactivity to SARS-CoV-2 S and N and to four common cold coronavirus spike pools. Ficoll-Paque Plus gradient centrifugation was used to isolate PBMCs from whole blood, and the isolated PBMCs were then either used fresh or cryopreserved at -140C. Culture conditions were generally each tested in triplicate wells. Leukapheresis product for the unexposed donors was purchased commercially.

This clonotype qualifies as medium-sized (0.01 to 0.1%). The antigen it binds to is not known. No much larger clone exists at a distance of one base, and base qualities are not known. The sample consisted of CD4+ T cells from blood, cultured in vitro. Recombination linked TRBV20-1 to TRBJ1-5; matching of 6 bases hints at TRBD1 as the D gene. This TCR came from a human donor in good health. CDR3 reads: CSARVPGQFAGNQPQHF. The sequenced DNA is TGCAGTGCTAGAGTCCCCGGACAGTTCGCGGGCAATCAGCCCCAGCATTTT.